A single sample is the source of the 20 T cell receptor beta chains below, sequenced in a study of blood T cell repertoires in COVID-19. The method was immunoSEQ multiplex PCR; TCRdb's version includes in-frame clones alone and lacks a portion of them. The sample holds roughly 100,000 clones; 81% are singletons and the top ten take less than 45%. Sequencing input: peripheral blood. All receptors come from an elderly man with acute or convalescent COVID-19.

The V gene is TRBV18, the J gene TRBJ2-3, with D possibly TRBD1 on 5 matching bases. V shed 4 bases and J shed 4 bases, with 15 bases lying between them. This CDR3 contains 15 residues. Germline CDR1 is KGHSH and CDR2 is LQKENI. The CDR3 protein is CASSRYLQGADTQYF. DNA of the CDR3: TGTGCCAGCTCACGGTACCTCCAGGGTGCAGATACGCAGTATTTT.

V and J are TRBV9 and TRBJ1-1; D ambiguous. The CDR3 spans 14 residues. From germline, CDR1 is SGDLS and CDR2 YYNGEE. Between the trimmed V and J ends, which lost 3 bases and 3 bases, there was a span of 12 bases. The CDR3 coding sequence is TGTGCCAGCAGCGCGACGACGGGGTACACTGAAGCTTTCTTT. Amino acid sequence: CASSATTGYTEAFF.

J is TRBJ1-5 and V is TRBV3-1 (or the pseudogene TRBV3-2); D might be TRBD1 (5 bases). Germline V gives CDR1 LGHDT, CDR2 YNNKEL (reference sequence). CDR3 length: 13 residues. Trimming removed 1 base at V and 6 bases at J, with 7 bases between. CDR3 protein: CASSQGDSQPQHF. The CDR3 nucleotides read TGTGCCAGCAGCCAAGGAGACAGTCAGCCCCAGCATTTT.

This sequence joins TRBV3-1 (or the pseudogene TRBV3-2) and TRBJ1-1; TRBD1 aligns across 7 bases. This CDR3 region has 14 residues. After removal of 1 base from V and 3 bases from J, the junction contained 2 bases not matched to a gene. Germline CDR1 reads LGHDT; CDR2 reads YNNKEL (reference sequence). The CDR3 DNA follows: TGTGCCAGCAGCCAAGTTACAGGGGACACTGAAGCTTTCTTT. It yields the protein CASSQVTGDTEAFF.

This chain joins TRBV5-1 and TRBJ2-7; 8 bases map to TRBD1. Germline V gene sequence: CDR1 SGHRS, CDR2 YFSETQ. J gave up 9 bases and V 4 bases, and 9 bases lay outside the gene matches. CDR3 length: 13 amino acids. Here the CDR3 reads CASSARGPEVQYF. The CDR3 DNA sequence: TGCGCCAGCAGCGCCAGGGGGCCCGAGGTGCAGTACTTC.

The V and J genes are TRBV7-9 and TRBJ2-7; TRBD2 is a possible D gene (7 bases). CDR3 size: 15 residues. Germline V lookup: CDR1 SEHNR, CDR2 FQNEAQ (reference sequence). The V and J ends lost 3 bases and 6 bases respectively, with 18 bases between them. This CDR3 is CASSLRGQGRVEQYF. The CDR3, as DNA: TGTGCCAGCAGCTTGAGAGGGCAGGGGAGGGTCGAGCAGTACTTC.

The CDR3 DNA reads as TGTGCCAGCAGACAGGGACTAGCCTCCTACGAGCAGTACTTC. It is translated as CASRQGLASYEQYF. The chain carries TRBV5-6 and TRBJ2-7, with 9 bases fitting TRBD2. After removal of 5 bases from V and 0 bases from J, the junction contained 3 bases not matched to a gene. CDR1 and CDR2 (germline): SGHDT, YYEEEE. The CDR3 sequence is 14 residues long.

The gene calls are TRBV18 and TRBJ2-1; 8 bases map to TRBD1. CDR1 is KGHSH, CDR2 LQKENI, per germline. The CDR3 contains 15 residues. V trimming: 4 bases; J trimming: 9 bases; junction bases outside the gene matches: 11. CDR3 bases: TGTGCCAGCTCACAATCACCCCTCACAGGGGGTGAGCAGTTCTTC. Its protein product is CASSQSPLTGGEQFF.

The CDR3 here is CASSESDHRGGSPLHF. The CDR3 coding sequence is TGTGCCAGCAGTGAAAGCGATCACAGGGGGGGATCACCCCTCCACTTT. This chain connects TRBV2 to TRBJ1-6, with 8 positions matching TRBD1. V lost 2 bases, J lost 10 bases, and 10 bases stayed unmatched. This CDR3 is built from 16 residues. Germline CDR1 SNHLY, CDR2 FYNNEI. Based on the CDR3 plus reference TRBV2 and TRBJ1-6, the full variable domain is EPEVTQTPSHQVTQMGQEVILRCVPISNHLYFYWYRQILGQKVEFLVSFYNNEISEKSEIFDDQFSVERPDGSNFTLKIRSTKLEDSAMYFCASSESDHRGGSPLHFGNGTRLTVT.

The chain links TRBV5-1 to TRBJ2-3, with D possibly matching TRBD1 (5 bases). The germline V gene encodes CDR1 SGHRS and CDR2 YFSETQ. This CDR3 has 15 residues. Trimming pared 0 bases from V and 1 base from J, leaving 9 bases between. DNA for the CDR3: TGCGCCAGCAGCTTGGACAGGCCTGGCACAGATACGCAGTATTTT. It translates to CASSLDRPGTDTQYF.

This sequence joins TRBV2 and TRBJ1-1; possible D gene TRBD1, 6 bases. V was cut by 5 bases and J by 3 bases, with 13 bases left in between. This CDR3 is built from 14 residues. The germline CDR1 and CDR2 sequences are SNHLY and FYNNEI. The CDR3 DNA sequence: TGTGCCAGCAGTACAGGGTTTGGATACACTGAAGCTTTCTTT. It codes for CASSTGFGYTEAFF.

The chain uses TRBV6-2 or TRBV6-3 and TRBJ1-2; a weak D match, TRBD1 (6 bases). CDR3 size: 17 residues. Trimming removed 0 bases at V and 4 bases at J, with 18 bases between. CDR1 and CDR2 from the germline V gene are MNHEY and SVGEGT. The DNA for the CDR3 is TGTGCCAGCAGTTACTCGATCTGGGACACCGCTGGCTATGGCTACACCTTC. Its protein product is CASSYSIWDTAGYGYTF.

This rearrangement joins TRBV28 to TRBJ2-1; TRBD1 aligns across 7 bases. This CDR3 has 15 residues. Germline V CDR1 and CDR2: MDHEN, SYDVKM. V lost 3 bases, J lost 3 bases, and 5 bases stayed unmatched. Here the CDR3 reads CASSFFGTDYNEQFF. The CDR3 DNA reads as TGTGCCAGCAGTTTCTTTGGGACAGACTACAATGAGCAGTTCTTC.

This clone came up once. Other DNA sequences in the sample encode the same CDR3. The rearrangement links TRBV5-1 to TRBJ1-1; maybe TRBD1 (5 bases). Trimming shortened V by 2 bases and J by 0 bases, and 8 bases separated the two germline ends. Germline V gene lookup returns CDR1 SGHRS and CDR2 YFSETQ. The CDR3 totals 14 residues. The CDR3 loop is CASSLSTVNTEAFF. The CDR3 DNA reads TGCGCCAGCAGCTTATCGACAGTGAACACTGAAGCTTTCTTT.

The rearrangement uses TRBV7-2 and TRBJ2-5, with a possible D match to TRBD2 (6 bases). The germline V gene has CDR1 SGHTA and CDR2 FQGNSA. Trimming stripped 2 bases from V and 2 bases from J, with 15 bases between. CDR3 length: 16 amino acids. Here the CDR3 reads CASSLQLGGGQETQYF. The CDR3 nucleotides are TGTGCCAGCAGCTTACAACTAGGTGGGGGGCAAGAGACCCAGTACTTC.

This clone was picked up one time. The chain is built from TRBV5-1 and TRBJ1-3, with D possibly matching TRBD1 (5 bases). The CDR3 runs 16 residues. With 2 bases removed from V and 0 bases from J, the gap between germline ends came to 12 bases. From germline, CDR1 is SGHRS and CDR2 YFSETQ. The CDR3 spells CASSLGPQVSGNTIYF. The CDR3 DNA follows: TGCGCCAGCAGCTTAGGGCCACAGGTCTCTGGAAACACCATATATTTT.

This clone appeared a single time. Other DNA variants within this sample encode the same CDR3. The J gene is TRBJ2-5, the V gene TRBV9, with D perhaps TRBD1 (5 bases). V lost 0 bases, J lost 2 bases, and 8 bases lay in between. The CDR3 consists of 14 residues. Germline CDR1 is SGDLS and CDR2 is YYNGEE. DNA for the CDR3: TGTGCCAGCAGCGTAGGACAGCTACAAGAGACCCAGTACTTC. It is translated as CASSVGQLQETQYF.

The rearrangement uses TRBV2 and TRBJ1-1; D is unclear. The CDR3 contains 12 residues. V was trimmed by 3 bases and J by 2 bases, leaving 4 bases between them. Germline V lookup: CDR1 SNHLY, CDR2 FYNNEI. Here the CDR3 reads CASSEYNTEAFF. The CDR3, as DNA: TGTGCCAGCAGTGAGTATAACACTGAAGCTTTCTTT.

This clone was counted a single time. As DNA, the CDR3 is TGTGCCAGCAGCGTCGACAGCCAGGGATCCTATGGCTACACCTTC. The encoded protein is CASSVDSQGSYGYTF. V gene TRBV9 combines with J gene TRBJ1-2; TRBD1 might be the D (5 bases). The CDR3 has 15 amino acids. Germline V gene lookup returns CDR1 SGDLS and CDR2 YYNGEE. V was cut by 2 bases and J by 4 bases, with 15 bases left in between.

The chain is built from TRBV18 and TRBJ1-5; perhaps TRBD1 as D (5 bases). The CDR3 length is 15 residues. V gave up 2 bases and J gave up 1 base, with 9 bases separating them. Per germline, CDR1 KGHSH and CDR2 LQKENI. CDR3 loop: CASSPSDRSNQPQHF. The CDR3 nucleotides are TGTGCCAGCTCACCAAGTGACAGAAGCAATCAGCCCCAGCATTTT.